What follows are 15 T cell receptor beta chains derived from one specimen sequenced in a study of T cell responses to AZD1222 COVID-19 vaccine. TCRdb keeps only in-frame clones here, not all; method: immunoSEQ multiplex PCR. The table lists about 53,000 clones, 65% to 85% of them singletons. Sequencing used peripheral blood, obtained on day 0 of AZD1222 vaccination. Every receptor here comes from an adult in good health.

This rearrangement joins TRBV5-1 to TRBJ2-2; D may be TRBD1 or TRBD2 (5 bases each). The CDR3 has 17 residues. The ends were cut back, 4 bases at V and 0 bases at J, with 16 bases in the middle. CDR1 and CDR2 from the germline V gene are SGHRS and YFSETQ. CDR3 protein: CASSLLGVNPNTGELFF. CDR3 bases: TGCGCCAGCAGCCTCCTGGGGGTCAACCCGAACACCGGGGAGCTGTTTTTT. The full variable domain, its missing parts supplied by reference TRBV5-1 and TRBJ2-2, is KAGVTQTPRYLIKTRGQQVTLSCSPISGHRSVSWYQQTPGQGLQFLFEYFSETQRNKGNFPGRFSGRQFSNSRSEMNVSTLELGDSALYLCASSLLGVNPNTGELFFGEGSRLTVL.

The chain couples TRBV18 to TRBJ1-1; no clear D. This CDR3 is 15 amino acids long. Looked up from germline, CDR1 is KGHSH and CDR2 is LQKENI. Trimming took 2 bases from V and 5 from J, leaving 15 bases between them. CDR3 nucleotides: TGTGCCAGCTCACCATCGAGGGAGGTAGTGACTGAAGCTTTCTTT. Residues: CASSPSREVVTEAFF.

The rearrangement links TRBV5-1 to TRBJ1-3, with a weak D call TRBD1 (5 bases). V was clipped by 4 bases and J by 0 bases, with 8 bases between them. The germline V gene encodes CDR1 SGHRS and CDR2 YFSETQ. The CDR3 has 14 amino acids. CDR3 coding DNA: TGCGCCAGCAGCGAAACAGGCTCTGGAAACACCATATATTTT. This gives the protein CASSETGSGNTIYF.

This clone was seen just once. V gene TRBV5-4 combines with J gene TRBJ2-3, with D unclear. V lost 2 bases, J lost 6 bases, and 10 bases lay in between. Germline-derived CDR1 and CDR2 are SGHNT and YYREEE (reference sequence). This CDR3 comprises 13 residues. In DNA form, the CDR3 reads TGTGCCAGCAGCTTTGGTATCTGGGATACGCAGTATTTT. It yields the protein CASSFGIWDTQYF.

The CDR3: CASSYVTSGGSSTDTQYF. CDR3 in DNA: TGTGCCAGCAGTTACGTCACTAGCGGGGGATCTAGCACAGATACGCAGTATTTT. The genes are TRBV6-2 or TRBV6-3 and TRBJ2-3, with 11 bases that match TRBD2. After removal of 2 bases from V and 0 bases from J, the junction contained 7 bases not matched to a gene. Germline V gene data show CDR1 as MNHEY and CDR2 as SVGEGT. The CDR3 runs 18 residues.

This clone was observed a few times. The CDR3 here is CASTQGGVGTEAFF. The CDR3 bases are TGTGCCAGCACCCAAGGGGGCGTCGGCACTGAAGCTTTCTTT. This chain joins TRBV28 and TRBJ1-1; 7 bases fit TRBD1. Germline values: CDR1 MDHEN, CDR2 SYDVKM. The junction had 9 bases not matched to a gene; V was cut back by 7 bases and J by 4 bases. The CDR3 spans 14 residues.

The chain recombines TRBV12-3 or TRBV12-4 with TRBJ1-2, with a weak D call TRBD1 (5 bases). V lost 3 bases, J lost 7 bases, and 12 bases lay in between. The length of the CDR3 is 13 residues. CDR3 in DNA: TGTGCCAGCAGTTTGGGGCAGGTCTCTGGCTACACCTTC. Translated: CASSLGQVSGYTF.

V and J are TRBV30 and TRBJ1-2; no reliable D call. The CDR3 is 13 amino acids. In germline, CDR1 is GTSNPN, CDR2 SVGIG (reference sequence). V was cut by 1 base and J by 8 bases, with 14 bases left in between. CDR3 coding DNA: TGTGCCTGGAGTGGGCAGGCGCCCGGAGGCTACACCTTC. Protein: CAWSGQAPGGYTF.

The V and J genes are TRBV18 and TRBJ1-2, with D uncertain. This CDR3 is built from 15 residues. The ends were cut back, 1 base at V and 4 bases at J, with 13 bases in the middle. CDR1 is KGHSH, CDR2 LQKENI, per germline. CDR3 in amino acids: CASSPLDRAVYGYTF. CDR3 coding DNA: TGTGCCAGCTCACCACTGGACCGAGCGGTCTATGGCTACACCTTC. The full variable domain, completed using reference TRBV18 and TRBJ1-2, is NAGVMQNPRHLVRRRGQEARLRCSPMKGHSHVYWYRQLPEEGLKFMVYLQKENIIDESGMPKERFSAEFPKEGPSILRIQQVVRGDSAAYFCASSPLDRAVYGYTFGSGTRLTVV.

The rearrangement joins TRBV7-8 to TRBJ2-1, with TRBD2 identical over 12 bases. This CDR3 comprises 14 residues. With 2 bases clipped from V and 14 bases from J, the junction kept 7 bases outside the gene matches. Germline assignment: CDR1 SGHVS and CDR2 FQNEAQ. CDR3 bases: TGTGCCAGCAGCTTAAGGCGACTAGCGGGAGTTGAGTTCTTC. Protein sequence: CASSLRRLAGVEFF.

The V gene is TRBV5-1, the J gene TRBJ2-5, with 15 bases fitting TRBD2. CDR3 size: 17 residues. Germline CDR1 reads SGHRS; CDR2 reads YFSETQ. Germline trimming cut 4 bases from V and 2 bases from J; bases unmatched to any gene: 6. The CDR3 nucleotides are TGCGCCAGCAGCGTAGGACTAGCGGGAGGGATACAAGAGACCCAGTACTTC. It specifies CASSVGLAGGIQETQYF.

This sequence joins TRBV29-1 and TRBJ2-5; 11 positions match TRBD2. The CDR3 sequence is 12 residues long. Germline V gene sequence: CDR1 SQVTM, CDR2 ANQGSEA. V lost 6 bases and J lost 4; bases outside the gene matches: 1. Here the CDR3 reads CSVGTSGETQYF. CDR3 nucleotide sequence: TGCAGCGTAGGGACTAGCGGAGAGACCCAGTACTTC.

The chain links TRBV5-1 to TRBJ2-1; 13 bases match TRBD2. Germline V gene lookup returns CDR1 SGHRS and CDR2 YFSETQ. The CDR3 spans 16 residues. V lost 3 bases to trimming and J lost 0 bases; unmatched junction nucleotides: 0. The CDR3 is CASSWTSGGSYNEQFF. The CDR3 region has the DNA TGCGCCAGCAGCTGGACTAGCGGGGGCTCCTACAATGAGCAGTTCTTC. Full variable domain (missing parts from reference TRBV5-1 and TRBJ2-1): KAGVTQTPRYLIKTRGQQVTLSCSPISGHRSVSWYQQTPGQGLQFLFEYFSETQRNKGNFPGRFSGRQFSNSRSEMNVSTLELGDSALYLCASSWTSGGSYNEQFFGPGTRLTVL.

J is TRBJ1-5 and V is TRBV6-2 or TRBV6-3, with TRBD1 identical over 8 bases. With V trimmed by 0 bases and J by 2 bases, 6 bases remained unmatched. Germline V gene lookup returns CDR1 MNHEY and CDR2 SVGEGT. This CDR3 spans 17 amino acids. The CDR3 loop reads CASSYSTGARGNQPQHF. Here the CDR3 DNA reads TGTGCCAGCAGTTACTCGACAGGGGCTAGGGGCAATCAGCCCCAGCATTTT.

V usage is TRBV10-3 and J usage is TRBJ1-2; no reliable D call. CDR3 length: 13 residues. Trimming pared 3 bases from V and 8 bases from J, leaving 13 bases between. Germline V gene data show CDR1 as ENHRY and CDR2 as SYGVKD. CDR3 amino acids: CAISEDRGGGYTF. The CDR3 coding sequence is TGTGCCATCAGTGAAGATCGGGGTGGCGGCTACACCTTC.